This T cell receptor beta chain was obtained from a study of blood T cells in healthy people across ages (dated by TCRdb to the mid-2010s). In the study overall: Template switching captured roughly one uniquely barcoded TCR beta cDNA molecule per two T cells in model experiments. To track age-related changes in TCR beta repertoire diversity, the study relied on deep sequencing normalized with unique cDNA molecular identifiers. The donors were split into four age groups: young (average around 17 years), middle-aged (39), aged (approximately 60) and long-lived (under 90). To avoid experimental bias, donors of different ages were spread randomly across the sequencing lanes. For two donors (one aged 18 to 29 and one aged 80 or older), the study analyzed two additional independent replicas of 1 million unique cDNA reads from the same blood draw. Study-wide findings and limitations: There was a strong correlation between observed TCR beta diversity and the percentage of naive T cells measured by flow cytometry. Compared with the aged group, more naive CD4+ T cells, fewer expanded clones and increased TCR diversity were shown by the long-lived group, suggesting age selection. Donor CMV infection status was unknown, potentially confounding age-related changes in expanded clonotypes. Bulk unsorted PBMC profiling prevented conclusive comparison of naive and antigen-experienced compartments. Total diversity estimates from one million sequenced T cells were considered lower bounds and underestimates. As age increased, observed TCR beta diversity per million T cells dropped in a roughly linear way, and a significant reduction was already evident by age about 40.

The library was produced with 5' RACE. The sample was run on an Illumina HiSeq 2500. A second about 7 to 11 cycle PCR used a sample-barcoded 5' primer and a J-beta primer mix. A template-switch 5' adaptor carrying 12 random nucleotides introduced a unique molecular identifier onto each TCR beta cDNA molecule. Each sample yielded at least 2.5 million CDR3-containing paired-end reads. First-strand cDNA was synthesized from all RNA with the Mint cDNA synthesis kit, primed by a TRBC-specific oligonucleotide. Following uracil-DNA glycosylase treatment, a first 18-cycle PCR with universal primers M1SS and BC2_uni_R was performed on all cDNA. The authors' analysis ran thus. For normalization, 1 million high-quality reads were randomly selected from each sample, with every read carrying a distinct molecular identifier. Reads with shared molecular identifiers were discarded instead of being binned into consensus sequences. MiTCR, set to a Q25 quality threshold and the strictest error-elimination algorithm, was used for CDR3 identification, clonotype clustering and error correction. A nonparametric unseen species model with Euler transformation was used to estimate lower-bound total TCR beta diversity. TCRdb reanalyzed the raw reads on its own, using fastp at Q25 for trimming and MiXCR for clone calling, and kept in-frame beta chains. Rows matching on CDR3 protein sequence are summarized as one entry with the most common DNA and genes. These V and J calls originate from TCRdb's pipeline instead of the authors' own analysis. The sample table contains fewer than 2,000,000 distinct CDR3 sequences; only one count was recorded for roughly 32% of them. Clones ranked in the top ten supply about 10% of the sample.

Measured from the cysteine to the phenylalanine, the CDR3 is 16 residues long. The only DNA kept is the CDR3, 48 bases in frame from the first base. From the germline V gene, CDR1 is SGHRS and CDR2 is YFSETQ. V is reduced by 6 bases and J by 0 bases, leaving a spacing of 18 bases between them. Donors were a few dozen systemically healthy Caucasian individuals from Russia aged roughly 6 to 90 years. Roughly 10 milliliters of peripheral blood were collected from each donor into EDTA-treated Vacutainer tubes. Ficoll-Paque density-gradient centrifugation was used to isolate PBMCs, with at least 7 million per sample. Total RNA was extracted from PBMCs with Trizol reagent, with at least 6 micrograms obtained per sample. For every donor, an aliquot of PBMCs went through flow cytometry to measure the percentages of naive CD45RAhigh/CD27high T cells. Note on this clonotype: Its antigen is not yet known. This may come from a read error, since a much larger clone is one base off.

This sequence originates from a young woman in good health. Material: blood. The sequence links TRBV5-1 to TRBJ1-1; tentative D gene TRBD1, with 5 bases matching. The CDR3: CASNPEGWLLNTEAFF. At the DNA level, the sequence is TGCGCCAGCAACCCCGAGGGGTGGCTATTGAACACTGAAGCTTTCTTT. The full variable domain, with segments outside the CDR3 supplied by the reference TRBV5-1 and TRBJ1-1 proteins, appears as KAGVTQTPRYLIKTRGQQVTLSCSPISGHRSVSWYQQTPGQGLQFLFEYFSETQRNKGNFPGRFSGRQFSNSRSEMNVSTLELGDSALYLCASNPEGWLLNTEAFFGQGTRLTVV.